This TCR beta chain was retrieved from a study of blood T cells in healthy people across ages. The use of a sample-barcoded 5' primer and a J-beta primer mix characterized a second PCR of roughly 6 to 11 cycles. TCRdb called the 5' RACE reads again in MiXCR, with one record for every CDR3 protein. Seen here are hundreds of thousands of distinct CDR3 sequences, about 52% observed once, and the top ten hold roughly 30%. Germline CDR1 reads LGHNA; CDR2 reads YNFKEQ. V dropped 1 base and J dropped 8; count of bases not matched to a gene: 11. There are 17 residues in the CDR3. Isolation yielded PBMCs, at least 7 million per sample, in every case.

This TCR came from an older woman in good health. The specimen was blood. This chain connects TRBV4-2 to TRBJ2-4, with 10 bases matching TRBD2. This chain's CDR3 is CASSQVSSGSGLDIQYF. The CDR3 nucleotides read TGTGCCAGCAGCCAAGTCTCTAGCGGGAGTGGGTTGGACATTCAGTACTTC.